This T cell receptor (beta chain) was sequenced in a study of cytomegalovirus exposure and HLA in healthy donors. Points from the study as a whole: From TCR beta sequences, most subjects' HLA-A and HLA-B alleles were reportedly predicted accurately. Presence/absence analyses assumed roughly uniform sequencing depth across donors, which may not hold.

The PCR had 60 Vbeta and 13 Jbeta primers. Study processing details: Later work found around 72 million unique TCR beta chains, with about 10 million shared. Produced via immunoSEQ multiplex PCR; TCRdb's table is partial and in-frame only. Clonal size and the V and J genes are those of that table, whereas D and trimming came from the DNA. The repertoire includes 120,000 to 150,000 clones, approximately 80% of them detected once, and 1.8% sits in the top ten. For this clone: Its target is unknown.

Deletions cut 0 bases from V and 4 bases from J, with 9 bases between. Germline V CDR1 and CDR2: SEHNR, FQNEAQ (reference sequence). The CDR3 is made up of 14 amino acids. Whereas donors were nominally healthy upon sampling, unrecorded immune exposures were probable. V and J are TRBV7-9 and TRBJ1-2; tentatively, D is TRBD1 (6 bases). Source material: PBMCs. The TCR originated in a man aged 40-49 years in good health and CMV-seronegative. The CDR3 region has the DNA TGTGCCAGCAGCTTAGCGGGGACAACCTATGGCTACACCTTC. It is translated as CASSLAGTTYGYTF.